A selection of T cell receptor beta chains follows, all from one sample in a study of T cells in localized non-small cell lung cancer. Some clones are missing from TCRdb's copy, which holds only in-frame ones; the method was immunoSEQ multiplex PCR. This table holds roughly 3,000 clones, approximately 28% found once. This material consisted of lung tumor tissue, taken before any cancer treatment. These receptors originate from a female donor at least 60 years old with stage I lung adenocarcinoma. Both conserved end residues are part of each CDR3. A D gene is named only where the DNA matches it firmly. For some rows the clone size is stated as once, few or many, or as a class when expanded; others skip it.

d_gene	j_gene	abundance	v_gene	CDR3aa	CDR3nt
.	TRBJ2-7	.	TRBV5-1	CASSLVGSAYEQYF	TGCGCCAGCAGCTTGGTAGGGAGCGCCTACGAGCAGTACTTC
TRBD2	TRBJ2-3	.	TRBV15	CATSALATSTDTQYF	TGTGCCACCAGCGCACTAGCGACTAGCACAGATACGCAGTATTTT
TRBD1	TRBJ2-1	.	TRBV30	CAWSHGDSNEQFF	TGTGCCTGGAGCCATGGGGACAGCAATGAGCAGTTCTTC
.	TRBJ1-3	few	TRBV14	CASSWGPDTIYF	TGTGCCAGCAGCTGGGGTCCCGACACCATATATTTT
.	TRBJ2-2	.	TRBV11-3	CASSPTLWGETGELFF	TGTGCCAGCAGCCCGACGCTGTGGGGGGAAACCGGGGAGCTGTTTTTT
TRBD2	TRBJ2-3	few	TRBV6-8	CATQLEPGLAGTDTQYF	TGTGCCACCCAACTAGAACCCGGACTAGCAGGCACAGATACGCAGTATTTT
.	TRBJ2-3	.	TRBV19	CASSFASSDTQYF	TGTGCCAGTAGTTTCGCTTCCTCAGATACGCAGTATTTT
.	TRBJ1-4	.	TRBV6-4	CASRRTEKLFF	TGTGCCAGCAGAAGGACAGAAAAACTGTTTTTT
.	TRBJ1-1	few	TRBV6-8	CASRAGPWNTEAFF	TGTGCCAGCAGAGCGGGACCCTGGAACACTGAAGCTTTCTTT
TRBD2	TRBJ2-3	few	TRBV9	CASSVEGTSGGPTDTQYF	TGTGCCAGCAGCGTAGAGGGGACTAGCGGGGGCCCCACAGATACGCAGTATTTT
.	TRBJ1-1	few	TRBV6-8	CASSSGSRNTEAFF	TGTGCCAGCAGTTCGGGGAGTAGAAACACTGAAGCTTTCTTT
.	TRBJ1-2	few	TRBV15	CATSRVHPAIDGYTF	TGTGCCACCAGCAGAGTTCACCCAGCGATCGATGGCTACACCTTC
TRBD1	TRBJ1-2	.	TRBV19	CASSPAPGTVDGYTF	TGTGCCAGTAGTCCCGCCCCCGGGACAGTAGACGGCTACACCTTC
.	TRBJ1-4	few	TRBV19	CASSIGTPNEKLFF	TGTGCCAGTAGTATCGGGACACCTAATGAAAAACTGTTTTTT
TRBD1	TRBJ2-7	few	TRBV6-8	CASSFTDRSYEQYF	TGTGCCAGCAGTTTCACGGACAGGTCCTACGAGCAGTACTTC
.	TRBJ1-3	.	TRBV19	CASSTGRFSSGNTIYF	TGTGCCAGTAGTACCGGACGTTTCAGCTCTGGAAACACCATATATTTT
.	TRBJ1-1	.	TRBV6-8	CASSDQGGSTEAFF	TGTGCCAGCAGTGATCAGGGTGGGAGTACTGAAGCTTTCTTT
.	TRBJ1-1	once	TRBV5-1	CASSLEAARTEAFF	TGCGCCAGCAGCTTGGAGGCGGCTAGGACTGAAGCTTTCTTT
.	TRBJ1-5	.	TRBV18	CASSPPGPQEHQPQHF	TGTGCCAGCTCACCGCCGGGACCCCAAGAGCATCAGCCCCAGCATTTT
.	TRBJ1-5	few	TRBV6-8	CASSYWGSNQPQHF	TGTGCCAGCAGTTACTGGGGTAGCAATCAGCCCCAGCATTTT
.	TRBJ1-3	few	TRBV11-3	CASSKQVPLSGNTIYF	TGTGCCAGCAGCAAACAGGTTCCTCTCTCTGGAAACACCATATATTTT
.	TRBJ2-6	.	TRBV30	CASRTGTSNVLTF	TGTGCCTCCCGCACCGGGACATCTAACGTCCTGACTTTC
TRBD1	TRBJ2-7	.	TRBV18	CASSPRQGTYEQYF	TGTGCCAGCTCACCAAGACAGGGAACCTACGAGCAGTACTTC
.	TRBJ2-3	few	TRBV7-1	CASSPTSTDTQYF	TGTGCCAGCAGCCCCACTAGCACAGATACGCAGTATTTT
TRBD1	TRBJ2-7	.	TRBV5-1	CASSLGDRGRNEQYF	TGCGCCAGCAGCTTGGGGGACAGGGGCAGGAACGAGCAGTACTTC
TRBD1	TRBJ1-5	few	TRBV2	CASSGTGYQPQHF	TGTGCCAGCAGTGGGACAGGGTATCAGCCCCAGCATTTT
.	TRBJ1-6	.	TRBV6-8	CASRSGQFNSPLHF	TGTGCCAGCAGGAGCGGACAATTTAATTCACCCCTCCACTTT
.	TRBJ1-2	medium-sized	TRBV6-8	CASSYTKKGSNSGYTF	TGTGCCAGCAGTTACACGAAAAAGGGTTCAAATAGTGGGTACACCTTC
.	TRBJ1-1	.	TRBV5-1	CASSLGQRNTEAFF	TGCGCCAGCAGCTTGGGGCAGAGGAACACTGAAGCTTTCTTT
.	TRBJ2-1	few	TRBV11-3	CASSQQGGSALPNEQFF	TGTGCCAGCAGCCAGCAAGGGGGGTCTGCCCTTCCCAATGAGCAGTTCTTC
.	TRBJ1-5	medium-sized	TRBV2	CASRSVGLNQPQHF	TGTGCCAGCAGATCCGTAGGGTTAAATCAGCCCCAGCATTTT
TRBD2	TRBJ2-1	.	TRBV11-3	CASSLVSGGSQGEQFF	TGTGCCAGCAGCTTAGTCAGCGGGGGGTCCCAAGGTGAGCAGTTCTTC
TRBD1	TRBJ2-1	.	TRBV11-3	CASSPGQGYYNEQFF	TGTGCCAGCAGCCCCGGACAGGGGTACTACAATGAGCAGTTCTTC
TRBD2	TRBJ2-3	.	TRBV11-3	CASSFPTGGTDTQYF	TGTGCCAGCAGCTTTCCGACGGGGGGGACAGATACGCAGTATTTT
TRBD1	TRBJ1-1	few	TRBV25-1	CASGQADADTEAFF	TGTGCCAGCGGACAGGCGGACGCGGACACTGAAGCTTTCTTT
.	TRBJ2-3	medium-sized	TRBV11-3	CASSPRWGGPNTQYF	TGTGCCAGCAGCCCAAGATGGGGGGGGCCGAATACGCAGTATTTT
.	TRBJ1-1	.	TRBV6-8	CASTPGKGLEAFF	TGTGCCAGCACTCCCGGCAAAGGATTGGAAGCTTTCTTT
.	TRBJ2-7	medium-sized	TRBV19	CASSSRQAFDYEQYF	TGTGCCAGTAGTAGCCGGCAGGCTTTTGATTACGAGCAGTACTTC
.	TRBJ1-1	medium-sized	TRBV6-8	CASSTRGDSPEAFF	TGTGCCAGCAGCACGCGGGGCGATTCACCTGAAGCTTTCTTT
.	TRBJ2-5	few	TRBV18	CASSPSLYQETQYF	TGTGCCAGCTCACCCTCACTGTACCAAGAGACCCAGTACTTC
TRBD2	TRBJ2-1	few	TRBV30	CAWREPSGGVNEQFF	TGTGCCTGGAGGGAGCCTAGCGGGGGGGTGAATGAGCAGTTCTTC
TRBD1	TRBJ1-2	.	TRBV18	CASSPPDRAYGYTF	TGTGCCAGCTCACCACCGGACAGGGCTTATGGCTACACCTTC
TRBD1	TRBJ2-2	.	TRBV5-1	CASSSGQGARGELFF	TGCGCCAGCAGCTCCGGACAGGGGGCGCGCGGGGAGCTGTTTTTT
.	TRBJ1-6	medium-sized	TRBV6-8	CASSDRREASPLHF	TGTGCCAGCAGTGACCGCAGGGAAGCCTCACCCCTCCACTTT
TRBD1	TRBJ2-5	.	TRBV11-3	CASSFLPRTGQETQYF	TGTGCCAGCAGTTTCCTCCCTCGGACAGGCCAAGAGACCCAGTACTTC
.	TRBJ1-2	.	TRBV14	CASSQDKASLYGYTF	TGTGCCAGCAGCCAAGATAAGGCCAGCCTCTATGGCTACACCTTC
.	TRBJ1-6	few	TRBV11-3	CASSFDSLYSPLHF	TGTGCCAGCAGCTTCGACAGCTTATATTCACCCCTCCACTTT
TRBD1	TRBJ2-1	.	TRBV7-1	CASSFGPGQGKFF	TGTGCCAGCAGCTTTGGACCGGGACAGGGGAAGTTCTTC
TRBD1	TRBJ1-2	few	TRBV16	CASSLGQGAFGYTF	TGTGCCAGCAGCCTCGGACAGGGGGCATTTGGCTACACCTTC
.	TRBJ2-7	.	TRBV30	CAWSVPDRVAYEQYF	TGTGCCTGGAGTGTACCAGATAGGGTAGCCTACGAGCAGTACTTC
.	TRBJ2-3	few	TRBV6-8	CAISWSTDTQYF	TGTGCCATATCCTGGAGCACAGATACGCAGTATTTT
.	TRBJ1-1	large	TRBV19	CASAYTLNTEAFF	TGTGCCAGTGCGTATACGTTGAACACTGAAGCTTTCTTT
TRBD1	TRBJ1-5	.	TRBV19	CASSRTGGNNQPQHF	TGTGCCAGTAGCCGGACAGGGGGGAACAATCAGCCCCAGCATTTT
.	TRBJ1-1	.	TRBV11-3	CASSLLGPGTEAFF	TGTGCCAGCAGCTTATTGGGCCCTGGGACTGAAGCTTTCTTT
.	TRBJ2-2	few	TRBV10-2	CASSENTGELFF	TGCGCCAGCAGTGAGAACACCGGGGAGCTGTTTTTT
TRBD1	TRBJ1-4	few	TRBV25-1	CASTGNTGGLEKLFF	TGTGCCAGCACAGGAAATACAGGGGGCCTTGAAAAACTGTTTTTT
.	TRBJ1-5	.	TRBV19	CASSIEGRGINQPQHF	TGTGCCAGTAGTATAGAGGGCAGGGGAATCAATCAGCCCCAGCATTTT